Given below is one T cell receptor beta chain in context. Its matching antigen is unknown. Within the ViraFEST assay, antigen-specific CD4+ T cells underwent expansion with viral peptide pools prior to sequencing. Isolation of CD4+ T cells took place after less than twelve days of culture. BNT162b2 vaccine or mRNA-1273 vaccine was given to participants in two doses. Testing of the vaccine recipients showed negative nucleocapsid antibodies and no prior SARS-CoV-2 infection. Over 1.5 million PBMC per well were cultured with around 10 IU/ml IL-2 and 8 to 10 ug/ml peptides. Cells had half their medium changed to IL-2 medium on days 3 and 7. Trimming shortened V by 3 bases and J by 0 bases, and 9 bases separated the two germline ends. The CDR3 covers 14 residues. The germline gives CDR1 DFQATT, CDR2 SNEGSKA (reference sequence). This entry comes from a study of vaccination effects on CD4 cells after COVID-19.

Study-level points and caveats: Both infection-induced and vaccine-induced clones contracted markedly at late post-vaccination timepoints.

Assay: immunoSEQ multiplex PCR; the TCRdb copy retains only in-frame clones and omits some. This table has approximately 13,000 clones, over 60% appearing once. The chain has TRBV20-1 and TRBJ1-3; D not resolved. This TCR was sampled from a human donor who received a COVID-19 vaccine. The specimen comprised CD4+ T cells from PBMCs cultured with SARS-CoV-2 spike peptides, sampled after COVID-19 vaccination. CDR3 region: CSASEPSSGNTIYF. For the CDR3, the DNA is TGCAGTGCTAGTGAGCCAAGCTCTGGAAACACCATATATTTT.